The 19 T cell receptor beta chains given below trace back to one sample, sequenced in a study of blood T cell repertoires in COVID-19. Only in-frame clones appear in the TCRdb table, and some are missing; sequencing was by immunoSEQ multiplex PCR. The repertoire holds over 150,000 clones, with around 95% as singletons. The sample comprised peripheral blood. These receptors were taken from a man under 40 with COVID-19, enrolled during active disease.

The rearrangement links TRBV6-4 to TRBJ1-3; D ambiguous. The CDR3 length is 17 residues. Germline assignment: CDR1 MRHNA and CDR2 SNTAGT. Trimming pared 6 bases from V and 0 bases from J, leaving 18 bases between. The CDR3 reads CASRRIQRRSSGNTIYF. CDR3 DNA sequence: TGTGCCAGCAGGCGAATTCAGAGACGGAGCTCTGGAAACACCATATATTTT.

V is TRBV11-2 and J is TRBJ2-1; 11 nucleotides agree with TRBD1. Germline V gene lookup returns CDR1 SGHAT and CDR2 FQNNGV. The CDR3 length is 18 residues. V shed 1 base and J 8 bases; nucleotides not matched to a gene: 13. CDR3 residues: CASSLGIPRDRGWHEQFF. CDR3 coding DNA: TGTGCCAGCAGCTTAGGCATCCCCCGGGACAGGGGGTGGCATGAGCAGTTCTTC.

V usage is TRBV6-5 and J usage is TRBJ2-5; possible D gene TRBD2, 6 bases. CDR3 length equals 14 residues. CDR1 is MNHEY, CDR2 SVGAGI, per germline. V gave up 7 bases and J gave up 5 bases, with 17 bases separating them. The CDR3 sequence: CASTTLSSGETQYF. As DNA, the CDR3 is TGTGCCAGCACCACCCTCTCCAGCGGGGAGACCCAGTACTTC.

In nucleotides, the CDR3 is TGTGCCAGCAGCCGGACTAGCGGGGAGCAAGAGACCCAGTACTTC. Encoded protein: CASSRTSGEQETQYF. V and J are TRBV7-9 and TRBJ2-5, with 12 bases identical to TRBD2. V gave up 5 bases and J gave up 2 bases; unmatched junction bases: 3. This CDR3 has 15 amino acids. In germline, CDR1 is SEHNR, CDR2 FQNEAQ (reference sequence). Filled out from reference TRBV7-9 and TRBJ2-5, the complete variable domain reads DTGVSQNPRHKITKRGQNVTFRCDPISEHNRLYWYRQTLGQGPEFLTYFQNEAQLEKSRLLSDRFSAERPKGSFSTLEIQRTEQGDSAMYLCASSRTSGEQETQYFGPGTRLLVL.

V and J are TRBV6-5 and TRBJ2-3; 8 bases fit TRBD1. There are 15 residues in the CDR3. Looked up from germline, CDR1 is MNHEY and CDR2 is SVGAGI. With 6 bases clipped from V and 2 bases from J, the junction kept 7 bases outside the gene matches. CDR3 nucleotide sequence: TGTGCCAGCAGCCCCGACAGGGGAGACACAGATACGCAGTATTTT. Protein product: CASSPDRGDTDTQYF.

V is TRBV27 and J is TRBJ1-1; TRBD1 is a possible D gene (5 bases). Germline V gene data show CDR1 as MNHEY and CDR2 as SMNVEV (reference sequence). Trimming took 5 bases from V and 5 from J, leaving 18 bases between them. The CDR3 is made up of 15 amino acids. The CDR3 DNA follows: TGTGCCAGCAGTCCAAACGGACAAGGGAGGACTGAAGCTTTCTTT. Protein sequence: CASSPNGQGRTEAFF.

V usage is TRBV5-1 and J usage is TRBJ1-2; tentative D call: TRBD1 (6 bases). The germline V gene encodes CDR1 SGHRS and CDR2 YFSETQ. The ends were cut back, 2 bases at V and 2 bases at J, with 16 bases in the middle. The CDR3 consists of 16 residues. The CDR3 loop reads CASSLDPDSPNYGYTF. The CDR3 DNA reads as TGCGCCAGCAGCTTAGATCCGGACAGCCCAAACTATGGCTACACCTTC.

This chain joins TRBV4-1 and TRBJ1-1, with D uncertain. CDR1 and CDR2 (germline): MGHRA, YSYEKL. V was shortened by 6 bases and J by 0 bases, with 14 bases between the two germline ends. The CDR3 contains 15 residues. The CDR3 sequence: CASSPIGRVNTEAFF. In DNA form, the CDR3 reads TGCGCCAGCAGTCCCATAGGTCGGGTGAACACTGAAGCTTTCTTT.

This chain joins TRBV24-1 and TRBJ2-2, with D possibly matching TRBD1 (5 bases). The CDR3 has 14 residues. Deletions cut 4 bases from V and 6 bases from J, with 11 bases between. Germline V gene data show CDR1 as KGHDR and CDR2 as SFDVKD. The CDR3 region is CATSESTVSGELFF. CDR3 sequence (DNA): TGTGCCACCAGTGAGTCGACAGTTTCCGGGGAGCTGTTTTTT.

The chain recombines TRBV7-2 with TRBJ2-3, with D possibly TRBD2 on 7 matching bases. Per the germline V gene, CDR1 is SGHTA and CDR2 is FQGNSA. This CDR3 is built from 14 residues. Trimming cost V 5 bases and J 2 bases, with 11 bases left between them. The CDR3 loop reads CASSARGATDTQYF. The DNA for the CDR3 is TGTGCCAGCAGCGCCCGGGGGGCCACAGATACGCAGTATTTT.

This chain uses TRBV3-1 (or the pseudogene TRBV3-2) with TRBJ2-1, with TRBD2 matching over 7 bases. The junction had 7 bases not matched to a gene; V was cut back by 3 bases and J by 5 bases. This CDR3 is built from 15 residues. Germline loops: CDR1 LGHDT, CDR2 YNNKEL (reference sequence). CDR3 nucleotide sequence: TGTGCCAGCAGCCAGGGGAGCGGGGACCACAATGAGCAGTTCTTC. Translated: CASSQGSGDHNEQFF.

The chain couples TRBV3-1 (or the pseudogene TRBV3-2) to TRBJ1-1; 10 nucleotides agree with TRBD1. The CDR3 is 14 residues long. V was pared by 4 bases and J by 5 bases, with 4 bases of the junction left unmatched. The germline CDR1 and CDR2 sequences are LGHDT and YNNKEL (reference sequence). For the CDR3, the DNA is TGTGCCAGCAGCCGGACAGGGGGTAATACTGAAGCTTTCTTT. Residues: CASSRTGGNTEAFF.

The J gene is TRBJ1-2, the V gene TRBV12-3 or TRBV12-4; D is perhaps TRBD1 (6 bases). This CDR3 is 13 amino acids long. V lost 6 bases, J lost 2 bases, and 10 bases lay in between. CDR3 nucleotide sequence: TGTGCCAGCAGCCCAGACAGGAACTATGGCTACACCTTC. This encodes CASSPDRNYGYTF.

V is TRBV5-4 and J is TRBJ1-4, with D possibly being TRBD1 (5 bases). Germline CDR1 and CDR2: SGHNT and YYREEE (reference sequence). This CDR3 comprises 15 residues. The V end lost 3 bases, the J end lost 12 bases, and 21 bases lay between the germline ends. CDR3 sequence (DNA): TGTGCCAGCAGCTCGCAAAAAGGCGGGAAGGGACAACTGTTTTTT. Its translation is CASSSQKGGKGQLFF.

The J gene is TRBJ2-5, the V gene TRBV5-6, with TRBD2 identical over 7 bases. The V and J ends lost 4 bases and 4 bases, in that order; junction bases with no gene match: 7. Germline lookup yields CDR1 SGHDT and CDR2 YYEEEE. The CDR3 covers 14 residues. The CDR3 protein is CASSHWEGTETQYF. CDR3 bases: TGTGCCAGCAGCCACTGGGAGGGGACAGAGACCCAGTACTTC.

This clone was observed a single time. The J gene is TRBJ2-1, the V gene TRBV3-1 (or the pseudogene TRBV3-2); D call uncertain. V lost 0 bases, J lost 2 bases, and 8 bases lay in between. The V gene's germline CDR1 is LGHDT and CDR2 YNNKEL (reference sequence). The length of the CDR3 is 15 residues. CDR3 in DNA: TGTGCCAGCAGCCAAGACACCCAGGCCTACAATGAGCAGTTCTTC. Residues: CASSQDTQAYNEQFF.

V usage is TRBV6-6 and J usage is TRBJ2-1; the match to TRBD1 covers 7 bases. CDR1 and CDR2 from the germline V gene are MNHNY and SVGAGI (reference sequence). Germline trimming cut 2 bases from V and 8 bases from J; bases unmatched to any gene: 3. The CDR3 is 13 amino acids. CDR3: CASSYATGYEQFF. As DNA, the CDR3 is TGTGCCAGCAGTTACGCGACAGGGTATGAGCAGTTCTTC.

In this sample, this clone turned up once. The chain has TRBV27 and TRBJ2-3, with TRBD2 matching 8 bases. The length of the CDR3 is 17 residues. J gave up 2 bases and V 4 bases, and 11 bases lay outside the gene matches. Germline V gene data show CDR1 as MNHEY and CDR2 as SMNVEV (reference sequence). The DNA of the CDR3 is TGTGCCAGCAGTTCTCACGGCGGGGGGCCCTACACAGATACGCAGTATTTT. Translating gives CASSSHGGGPYTDTQYF.

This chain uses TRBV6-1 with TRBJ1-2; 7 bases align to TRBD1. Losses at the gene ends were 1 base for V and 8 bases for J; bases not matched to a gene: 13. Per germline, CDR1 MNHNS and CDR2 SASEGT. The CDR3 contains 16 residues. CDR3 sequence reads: CASSEVGPRTGGGYTF. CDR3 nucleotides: TGTGCCAGCAGTGAAGTGGGACCAAGGACAGGAGGAGGCTACACCTTC.